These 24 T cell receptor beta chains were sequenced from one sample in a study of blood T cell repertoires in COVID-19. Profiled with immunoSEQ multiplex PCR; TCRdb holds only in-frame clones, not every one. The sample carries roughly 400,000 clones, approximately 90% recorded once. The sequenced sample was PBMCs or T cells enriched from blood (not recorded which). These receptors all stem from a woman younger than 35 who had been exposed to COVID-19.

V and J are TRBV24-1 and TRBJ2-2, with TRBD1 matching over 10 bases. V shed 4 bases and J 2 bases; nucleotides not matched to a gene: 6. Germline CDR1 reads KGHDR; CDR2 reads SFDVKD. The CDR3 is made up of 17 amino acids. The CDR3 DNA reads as TGTGCCACCAGTGAACCCGACAGGGGGCGTAACACCGGGGAGCTGTTTTTT. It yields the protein CATSEPDRGRNTGELFF.

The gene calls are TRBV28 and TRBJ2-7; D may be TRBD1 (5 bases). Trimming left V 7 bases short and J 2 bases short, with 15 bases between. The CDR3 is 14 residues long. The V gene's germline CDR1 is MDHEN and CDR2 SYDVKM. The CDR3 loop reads CASMVSDKPYEQYF. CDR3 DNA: TGTGCCAGCATGGTCTCGGACAAACCCTACGAGCAGTACTTC.

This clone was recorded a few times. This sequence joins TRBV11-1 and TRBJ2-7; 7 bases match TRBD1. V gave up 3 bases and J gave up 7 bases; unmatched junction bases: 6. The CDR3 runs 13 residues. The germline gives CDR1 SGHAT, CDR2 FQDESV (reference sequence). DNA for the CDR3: TGTGCCAGCAGCTTTGACAGGGTTCGAGAGCAGTACTTC. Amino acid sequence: CASSFDRVREQYF.

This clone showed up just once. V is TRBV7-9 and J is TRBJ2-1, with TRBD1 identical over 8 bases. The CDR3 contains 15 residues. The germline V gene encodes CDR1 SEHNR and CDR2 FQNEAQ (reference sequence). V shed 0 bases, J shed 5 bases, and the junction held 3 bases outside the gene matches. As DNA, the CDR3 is TGTGCCAGCAGCTTAGCCGGGACAGGCCACAATGAGCAGTTCTTC. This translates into CASSLAGTGHNEQFF.

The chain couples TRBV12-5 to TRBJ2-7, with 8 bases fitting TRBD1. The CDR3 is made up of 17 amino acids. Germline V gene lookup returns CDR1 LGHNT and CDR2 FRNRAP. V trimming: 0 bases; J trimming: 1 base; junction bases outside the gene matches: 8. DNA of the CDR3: TGTGCTAGTGGTTTGGTACAGGGGACAGGTTTATCCTACGAGCAGTACTTC. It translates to CASGLVQGTGLSYEQYF.

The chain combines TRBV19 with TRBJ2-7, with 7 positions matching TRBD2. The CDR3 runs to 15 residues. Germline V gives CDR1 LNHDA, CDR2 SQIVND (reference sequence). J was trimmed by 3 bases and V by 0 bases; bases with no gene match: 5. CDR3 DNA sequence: TGTGCCAGTAGTATAGAGGCGGGGGTCGGCTACGAGCAGTACTTC. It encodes CASSIEAGVGYEQYF. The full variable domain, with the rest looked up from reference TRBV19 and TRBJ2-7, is DGGITQSPKYLFRKEGQNVTLSCEQNLNHDAMYWYRQDPGQGLRLIYYSQIVNDFQKGDIAEGYSVSREKKESFPLTVTSAQKNPTAFYLCASSIEAGVGYEQYFGPGTRLTVT.

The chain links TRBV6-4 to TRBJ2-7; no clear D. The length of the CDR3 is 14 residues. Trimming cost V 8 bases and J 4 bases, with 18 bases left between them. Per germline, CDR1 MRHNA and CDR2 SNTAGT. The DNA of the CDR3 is TGTGCCAGCGAACCCCCAGTGGTTTTTTACGAGCAGTACTTC. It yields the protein CASEPPVVFYEQYF.

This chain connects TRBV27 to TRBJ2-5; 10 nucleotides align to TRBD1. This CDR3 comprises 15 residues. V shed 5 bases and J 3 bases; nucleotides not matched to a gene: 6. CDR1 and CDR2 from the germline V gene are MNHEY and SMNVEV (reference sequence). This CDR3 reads CASSHSGTGEETQYF. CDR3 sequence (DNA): TGTGCCAGCAGTCACTCTGGGACAGGGGAAGAGACCCAGTACTTC.

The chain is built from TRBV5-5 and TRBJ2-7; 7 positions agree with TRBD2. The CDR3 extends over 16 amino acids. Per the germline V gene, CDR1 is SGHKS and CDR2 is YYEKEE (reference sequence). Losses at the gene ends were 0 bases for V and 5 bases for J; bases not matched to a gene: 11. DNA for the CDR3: TGTGCCAGCAGCTTGGATCGGACCTTGGGGGGGAACGAGCAGTACTTC. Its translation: CASSLDRTLGGNEQYF.

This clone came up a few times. Here the CDR3 reads CASRRGQGVYEQYF. The CDR3 region has the DNA TGTGCCAGCAGACGGGGACAGGGCGTCTACGAGCAGTACTTC. V gene TRBV2 combines with J gene TRBJ2-7; 9 bases agree with TRBD1. The CDR3 has 14 amino acids. V was pared by 6 bases and J by 3 bases, with 6 bases of the junction left unmatched. Germline V gene data show CDR1 as SNHLY and CDR2 as FYNNEI. Using reference TRBV2 and TRBJ2-7 for the parts outside the CDR3, the full variable domain is EPEVTQTPSHQVTQMGQEVILRCVPISNHLYFYWYRQILGQKVEFLVSFYNNEISEKSEIFDDQFSVERPDGSNFTLKIRSTKLEDSAMYFCASRRGQGVYEQYFGPGTRLTVT.

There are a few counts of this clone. The CDR3: CSARGGGNTEAFF. CDR3 sequence (DNA): TGCAGCGCCCGGGGGGGTGGAAACACTGAAGCTTTCTTT. The V call is TRBV29-1, the J call TRBJ1-1; D is possibly TRBD1 (5 bases). The germline gives CDR1 SQVTM, CDR2 ANQGSEA. The V end was cut by 7 bases, the J end by 2 bases, with 14 bases between. The CDR3 spans 13 residues.

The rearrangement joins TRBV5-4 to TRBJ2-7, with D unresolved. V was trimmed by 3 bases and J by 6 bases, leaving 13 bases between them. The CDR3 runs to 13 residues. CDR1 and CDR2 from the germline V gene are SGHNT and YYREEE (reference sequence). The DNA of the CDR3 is TGTGCCAGCAGCTCTCCCAACTTTGGCGAGCAGTACTTC. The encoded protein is CASSSPNFGEQYF. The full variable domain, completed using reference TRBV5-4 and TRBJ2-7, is ETGVTQSPTHLIKTRGQQVTLRCSSQSGHNTVSWYQQALGQGPQFIFQYYREEENGRGNFPPRFSGLQFPNYSSELNVNALELDDSALYLCASSSPNFGEQYFGPGTRLTVT.

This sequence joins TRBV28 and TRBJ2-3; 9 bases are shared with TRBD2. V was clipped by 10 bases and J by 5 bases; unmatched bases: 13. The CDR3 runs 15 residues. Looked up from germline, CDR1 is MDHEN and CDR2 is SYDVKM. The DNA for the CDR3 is TGTGCCACCTTAAGCCGGCGGGGGGGCGGAGATACGCAGTATTTT. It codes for CATLSRRGGGDTQYF. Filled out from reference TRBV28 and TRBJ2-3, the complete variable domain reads DVKVTQSSRYLVKRTGEKVFLECVQDMDHENMFWYRQDPGLGLRLIYFSYDVKMKEKGDIPEGYSVSREKKERFSLILESASTNQTSMYLCATLSRRGGGDTQYFGPGTRLTVL.

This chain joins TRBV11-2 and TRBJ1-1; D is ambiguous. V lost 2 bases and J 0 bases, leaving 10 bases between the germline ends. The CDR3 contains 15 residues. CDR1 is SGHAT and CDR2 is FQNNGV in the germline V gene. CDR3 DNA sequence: TGTGCCAGCAGCTTATCACCGGGGTTGAACACTGAAGCTTTCTTT. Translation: CASSLSPGLNTEAFF.

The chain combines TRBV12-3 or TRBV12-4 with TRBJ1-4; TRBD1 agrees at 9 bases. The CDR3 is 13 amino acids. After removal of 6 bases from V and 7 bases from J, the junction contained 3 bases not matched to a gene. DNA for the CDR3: TGTGCCAGCAGGACAGGGGGAATTGAAAAACTGTTTTTT. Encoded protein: CASRTGGIEKLFF.

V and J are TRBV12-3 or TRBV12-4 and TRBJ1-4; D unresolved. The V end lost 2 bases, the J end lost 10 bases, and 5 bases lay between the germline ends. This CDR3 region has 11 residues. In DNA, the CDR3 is TGTGCCAGCAGTTTAAGCGGAAAACTGTTTTTT. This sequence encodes CASSLSGKLFF.

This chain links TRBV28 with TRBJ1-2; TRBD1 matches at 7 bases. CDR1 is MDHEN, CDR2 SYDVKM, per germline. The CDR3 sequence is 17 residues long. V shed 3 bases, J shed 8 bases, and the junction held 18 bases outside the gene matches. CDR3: CASSFTRQGDPTGGYTF. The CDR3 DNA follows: TGTGCCAGCAGTTTTACGAGACAGGGAGACCCCACCGGCGGCTACACCTTC.

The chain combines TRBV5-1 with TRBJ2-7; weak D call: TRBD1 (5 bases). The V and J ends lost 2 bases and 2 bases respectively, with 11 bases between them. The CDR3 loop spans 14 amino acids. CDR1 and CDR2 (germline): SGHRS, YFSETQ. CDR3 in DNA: TGCGCCAGCAGCTTCGCCCCAGGGACCTACGAGCAGTACTTC. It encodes CASSFAPGTYEQYF.

The CDR3 loop reads CASSRQGANNEKLFF. The DNA of the CDR3 is TGCGCCAGCAGCCGCCAGGGGGCGAATAATGAAAAACTGTTTTTT. This chain connects TRBV5-1 to TRBJ1-4; 8 bases fit TRBD1. V gave up 4 bases and J gave up 4 bases; unmatched junction bases: 6. The CDR3 extends over 15 amino acids. The germline gives CDR1 SGHRS, CDR2 YFSETQ.

CDR3 DNA sequence: TGTGCCAGCATTCCGATGACAGGTTTTGCCTACGAGCAGTACTTC. It encodes CASIPMTGFAYEQYF. The V call is TRBV6-5, the J call TRBJ2-7; TRBD1 is a possible D gene (6 bases). CDR1 and CDR2 from the germline V gene are MNHEY and SVGAGI. The CDR3 has 15 residues. Trimming took 7 bases from V and 2 from J, leaving 18 bases between them.

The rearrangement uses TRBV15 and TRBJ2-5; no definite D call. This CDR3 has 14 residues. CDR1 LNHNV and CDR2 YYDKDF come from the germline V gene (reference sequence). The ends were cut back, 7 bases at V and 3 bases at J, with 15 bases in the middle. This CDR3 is CATTGNSKKETQYF. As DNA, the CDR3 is TGTGCCACCACCGGCAACAGCAAAAAAGAGACCCAGTACTTC.

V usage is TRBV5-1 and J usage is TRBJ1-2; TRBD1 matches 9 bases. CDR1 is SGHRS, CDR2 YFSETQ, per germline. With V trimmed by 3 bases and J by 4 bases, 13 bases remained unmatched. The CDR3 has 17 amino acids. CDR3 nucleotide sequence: TGCGCCAGCAGCTCGGACCCTCCGGGACAGGGAATCTATGGCTACACCTTC. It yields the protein CASSSDPPGQGIYGYTF.

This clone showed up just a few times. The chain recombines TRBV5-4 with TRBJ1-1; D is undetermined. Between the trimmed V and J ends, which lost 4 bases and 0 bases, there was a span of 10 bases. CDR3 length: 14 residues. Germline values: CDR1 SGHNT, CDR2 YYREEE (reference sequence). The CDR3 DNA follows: TGTGCCAGCAGCCCCTACGCGTTGAACACTGAAGCTTTCTTT. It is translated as CASSPYALNTEAFF.

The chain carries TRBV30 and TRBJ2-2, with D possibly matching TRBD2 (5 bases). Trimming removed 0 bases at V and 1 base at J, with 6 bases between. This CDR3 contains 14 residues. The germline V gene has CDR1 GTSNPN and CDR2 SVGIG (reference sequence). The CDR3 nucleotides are TGTGCCTGGAGTGTCGGGGTGAACACCGGGGAGCTGTTTTTT. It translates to CAWSVGVNTGELFF.